This is a list of T cell receptor beta chains from one sample in a study of blood T cell repertoires in COVID-19. Assay used: immunoSEQ multiplex PCR; TCRdb lists only in-frame clones, some missing. The table shows more than 250,000 clones, with more than 75% occurring only once. Sequenced sample: peripheral blood. The receptors stem from a woman aged 50 to 65 with acute or convalescent COVID-19. Each CDR3 is given with its conserved first and last residue. Each record gives: clone size, D gene, J gene, V gene, CDR3 DNA, CDR3 protein. The D gene is left open where the match is weak. Clone size is shown for a subset of rows, as once, few, many or a class of expanded clone.

>-|TRBD1|TRBJ2-5|TRBV10-3
TGTGCCATCAGGACAGGGGGGCAAGAGACCCAGTACTTC
CAIRTGGQETQYF
>few|-|TRBJ1-5|TRBV7-6
TGTGCCAGCAGCTTAGATCTGGGCAGGACTTTAAGCAATCAGCCCCAGCATTTT
CASSLDLGRTLSNQPQHF
>-|TRBD2|TRBJ2-1|TRBV5-1
TGCGCCAGCAGAAGACTAGCGGGAGGTAATGAGCAGTTCTTC
CASRRLAGGNEQFF
>-|TRBD1|TRBJ2-1|TRBV5-5
TGTGCCAGCAGCTTGGCCGGGACAGTTGAGCAGTTCTTC
CASSLAGTVEQFF
>few|TRBD2|TRBJ2-2|TRBV11-2
TGTGCCAGCAGCTTAGGATGGGGACTAGCGGGTGGTAACACCGGGGAGCTGTTTTTT
CASSLGWGLAGGNTGELFF
>-|TRBD2|TRBJ2-1|TRBV6-1
TGTGCCAGCAGTGATAGAGGGACTAGCTCTTACAATGAGCAGTTCTTC
CASSDRGTSSYNEQFF
>few|-|TRBJ2-3|TRBV6-6
TGTGCCAGCACTCGGGATTACCACGTCGGGATACTCACAGATACGCAGTATTTT
CASTRDYHVGILTDTQYF
>once|TRBD1|TRBJ1-5|TRBV5-1
TGCGCCAGCAGCTTGGGAGGGGGCGGGCAGCCCCAGCATTTT
CASSLGGGGQPQHF
>-|TRBD1|TRBJ1-5|TRBV27
TGTGCCAGCAGTCCATGGGACAGGGGGTATCGGAATCAGCCCCAGCATTTT
CASSPWDRGYRNQPQHF
>-|-|TRBJ2-7|TRBV27
TGTGCCAGCAGTTTGTTGCGCGGGATAATCTACGAGCAGTACTTC
CASSLLRGIIYEQYF
>-|-|TRBJ1-1|TRBV5-1
TGCGCCAGCAGCTTTTTTGGGGCGAGCACTGAAGCTTTCTTT
CASSFFGASTEAFF
>-|TRBD2|TRBJ2-3|TRBV14
TGTGCCAGCAGCCATAAGACACCACGGGGCGGGACTAGCCAACACTTT
CASSHKTPRGGTSQHF
>-|TRBD2|TRBJ2-1|TRBV28
TGTGCCAGCAGAGTCTTCGGGACTAGCGGGAGGAATGAGCAGTTCTTC
CASRVFGTSGRNEQFF
>-|-|TRBJ1-2|TRBV21-1
TGTGCCAGCAGCACCCTGAGAAAAGATATACCCTATGGCTACACCTTC
CASSTLRKDIPYGYTF
>-|-|TRBJ1-5|TRBV18
TGTGCCAGCTCACCGTCTTGGGCAGGGGATCAGCCCCAGCATTTT
CASSPSWAGDQPQHF
>-|TRBD2|TRBJ2-2|TRBV7-3
TGTGCCAGCAGCACCTGGATAGCGGGAGGGGTCACCGGGGAGCTGTTTTTT
CASSTWIAGGVTGELFF
>-|-|TRBJ1-1|TRBV14
TGTGCCAGCAGCCAAAACAGAATGAACACTGAAGCTTTCTTT
CASSQNRMNTEAFF
>-|-|TRBJ2-7|TRBV4-1
TGCGCCAGCAGCCAAGCACAGTCCTCCTACGAGCAGTACTTC
CASSQAQSSYEQYF
>-|TRBD2|TRBJ2-1|TRBV6-4
TGTGCCAGCAGTGAGACTAGCGGGTACAATGAGCAGTTCTTC
CASSETSGYNEQFF
>-|-|TRBJ1-5|TRBV28
TGTGCCAGCAGTTTATGGGGAGGCAATCAGCCCCAGCATTTT
CASSLWGGNQPQHF
>-|-|TRBJ1-2|TRBV10-3
TGTGCCATCAACCCGGACAGCATAGCTAACTATGGCTACACCTTC
CAINPDSIANYGYTF
>-|-|TRBJ2-3|TRBV9
TGTGCCAGCAGCGTAGGCCGAGGGGGAGATACGCAGTATTTT
CASSVGRGGDTQYF
>-|-|TRBJ2-1|TRBV6-5
TGTGCCACCCTAGACAGCAACACATACAATGAGCAGTTCTTC
CATLDSNTYNEQFF
>-|TRBD2|TRBJ2-1|TRBV11-2
TGTGCCAGCAGCTTCGCGGGAGTCTCCTACAATGAGCAGTTCTTC
CASSFAGVSYNEQFF
>-|TRBD1|TRBJ2-3|TRBV6-5
TGTGCCAGCAGGACAGGGGGTGCAGATACGCAGTATTTT
CASRTGGADTQYF
>-|-|TRBJ2-7|TRBV7-2
TGTGCCAGCAGCTTGACAGGCTACTACGAGCAGTACTTC
CASSLTGYYEQYF
>-|TRBD2|TRBJ2-5|TRBV5-1
TGCGCCAGCAGCTTGCCTAGCGGGAGGGAGACCCAGTACTTC
CASSLPSGRETQYF
>-|-|TRBJ2-5|TRBV2
TGTGCCAGCAGTCAGAACGGTATCGGGAGTGGCGAGACCCAGTACTTC
CASSQNGIGSGETQYF
>-|TRBD2|TRBJ2-1|TRBV6-6
TGTGCCAGCAGTCATCCACTAGCGGGAGGGCCCGGGTACAATGAGCAGTTCTTC
CASSHPLAGGPGYNEQFF
>few|-|TRBJ2-2|TRBV5-1
TGCGCCAGCAGCTTCGGGGACACCGGGGAGCTGTTTTTT
CASSFGDTGELFF
>-|-|TRBJ2-7|TRBV6-2/TRBV6-3
TGTGCCAGCAGTTACGGGGGCAGTGGGAGACTCTCCTACGAGCAGTACTTC
CASSYGGSGRLSYEQYF
>-|TRBD2|TRBJ2-7|TRBV19
TGTGCCAGTAGTGGGACTAGTCTAGGCGAGCAGTACTTC
CASSGTSLGEQYF
>-|-|TRBJ2-6|TRBV7-2
TGTGCCAGCAGCTTAGGCCTAGACTCTGGGGCCAACGTCCTGACTTTC
CASSLGLDSGANVLTF
>once|-|TRBJ2-1|TRBV5-5
TGTGCCAGCAGCTTGGGAGCGAGCTCCTACAATGAGCAGTTCTTC
CASSLGASSYNEQFF
>once|-|TRBJ2-1|TRBV9
TGTGCCAGCAGCGTAGTCGGCAGTAGCGGAAACAATGAGCAGTTCTTC
CASSVVGSSGNNEQFF
>once|-|TRBJ2-7|TRBV5-4
TGTGCCAGCAGCTTGGAAAGCCCGACTTATAACCCCTACGAGCAGTACTTC
CASSLESPTYNPYEQYF
>-|-|TRBJ1-4|TRBV28
TGTGCCAGCAGTTTGGCAGGAGGTAAACTGTTTTTT
CASSLAGGKLFF
>-|TRBD2|TRBJ2-7|TRBV28
TGTGCCAGCAGCTCTCTCGGGACTAGCGTCTACGAGCAGTACTTC
CASSSLGTSVYEQYF
>-|-|TRBJ2-7|TRBV7-9
TGTGCCAGCAGCTTAGATTCCCCGCGCGAGCAGTACTTC
CASSLDSPREQYF
>-|-|TRBJ1-1|TRBV14
TGTGCCAGCAGTATGATTGATTTCGGTGAAGCTTTCTTT
CASSMIDFGEAFF
>-|-|TRBJ2-5|TRBV11-1
TGTGCCAGCAGCAGGGGGAAATGGGGGACCCAGTACTTC
CASSRGKWGTQYF
>once|TRBD1|TRBJ1-6|TRBV4-1
TGCGCCAGCAGCCAAGATGGGGACAGGGTCACACCCCTCCACTTT
CASSQDGDRVTPLHF
>-|-|TRBJ1-1|TRBV11-2
TGTGCCAGCAGCTTAGTGGCGGGAAACACTGAAGCTTTCTTT
CASSLVAGNTEAFF
>-|TRBD2|TRBJ2-7|TRBV2
TGTGCCTCCGAACGGGAGGATTTATACGAGCAGTACTTC
CASEREDLYEQYF
>-|-|TRBJ1-1|TRBV28
TGTGCCAGCAGTTTCACAGAGTTTATGAACACTGAAGCTTTCTTT
CASSFTEFMNTEAFF